The 27 T cell receptor beta chains given below trace back to one sample, sequenced in a study of T cell repertoires in cytomegalovirus infection (dated by TCRdb to the late 2010s). What this sample's treatment or condition label stands for: in vitro stimulation with specific CMV peptide epitopes to enrich CMV-specific T cells. These receptors have no identified antigens. Sequencing took place on an Illumina HiSeq 1500. TCRdb trimmed public reads at Q25 via fastp, called clones via MiXCR and kept in-frame beta chains. Under each unique CDR3 protein, matching rows form one entry showing the most common genes and DNA. The sample includes 200,000 to 250,000 distinct CDR3 sequences, with 35% to 40% observed a single time. Approximately 60% of the sample is taken by the ten largest. The sequences come from CD8+ T cells from cultured PBMCs, collected from culture after CMV antigen stimulation. The receptors originated from a human donor in good health (CMV status not recorded). Some clones in this sample may be carry-over from other donors' samples.

The V gene is TRBV27, the J gene TRBJ2-1; perhaps TRBD2 as D (6 bases). Trimming left V 6 bases short and J 10 bases short, with 22 bases between. The CDR3 covers 15 residues. From germline, CDR1 is MNHEY and CDR2 SMNVEV (reference sequence). The CDR3 DNA follows: TGTGCCAGCAGCCTCACCTCGGACTATCAAGGCGAGCAGTTCTTC. This translates into CASSLTSDYQGEQFF.

The gene calls are TRBV12-3 or TRBV12-4 and TRBJ1-1; D is undetermined. Trimming cost V 3 bases and J 6 bases, with 11 bases left between them. CDR3 length equals 13 residues. The CDR3 DNA reads TGTGCCAGCAGTTTGGCAGGAGCGCCTGAAGCTTTCTTT. Translated: CASSLAGAPEAFF.

The CDR3 nucleotides read TGTGCCAGCAGTCCCCTCCCGACACAAGAAGCTTTCTTT. Translated: CASSPLPTQEAFF. The chain is built from TRBV27 and TRBJ1-1; D ambiguous. The CDR3 is 13 residues long. V lost 5 bases to trimming and J lost 8 bases, with 15 bases between them. Per the germline V gene, CDR1 is MNHEY and CDR2 is SMNVEV (reference sequence).

On this clonotype: The junction differs from germline at one of its ends, possibly a read error. The rearrangement joins TRBV4-1 to TRBJ2-7; tentative D call: TRBD1 (5 bases). This CDR3 spans 14 amino acids. CDR1 MGHRA and CDR2 YSYEKL come from the germline V gene. CDR3 sequence: CVSSPRNQGYEQYF. The CDR3 region has the DNA TGCGTCAGCAGCCCCCGAAACCAGGGATACGAGCAGTACTTC.

This clonotype was counted only a few times. The chain combines TRBV7-2 with TRBJ2-7, with D perhaps TRBD1 (6 bases). The V gene's germline CDR1 is SGHTA and CDR2 FQGNSA. This CDR3 has 16 amino acids. V dropped 7 bases and J dropped 0 bases, with 19 bases sitting between them. CDR3 residues: CASTFARGQGSYEQYF. The CDR3 coding sequence is TGTGCCAGCACCTTTGCCAGGGGCCAGGGCTCCTACGAGCAGTACTTC. The full variable domain, its missing parts supplied by reference TRBV7-2 and TRBJ2-7, is GAGVSQSPSNKVTEKGKDVELRCDPISGHTALYWYRQSLGQGLEFLIYFQGNSAPDKSGLPSDRFSAERTGGSVSTLTIQRTQQEDSAVYLCASTFARGQGSYEQYFGPGTRLTVT.

This clonotype was seen a handful of times. The chain joins TRBV11-3 to TRBJ1-1; 7 bases align to TRBD1. The germline V gene has CDR1 SGHNT and CDR2 YENEEA. There are 13 residues in the CDR3. V trimming: 5 bases; J trimming: 6 bases; junction bases outside the gene matches: 6. The CDR3 loop is CASSPRTGAEAFF. DNA of the CDR3: TGTGCCAGCAGCCCCAGGACAGGTGCTGAAGCTTTCTTT.

This clonotype was recorded a few times. The chain has TRBV12-3 or TRBV12-4 and TRBJ1-5; 9 nucleotides align to TRBD1. This CDR3 has 15 amino acids. V dropped 4 bases and J dropped 7; count of bases not matched to a gene: 8. The CDR3 coding sequence is TGTGCCAGCAGTTCCGCGACAGGGGGTGGGCAGCCCCAGCATTTT. Encoded protein: CASSSATGGGQPQHF.

This rearrangement joins TRBV12-3 or TRBV12-4 to TRBJ1-5; TRBD1 aligns across 10 bases. Trimming at V came to 2 bases and at J to 5 bases, leaving 6 bases not matched to a gene. The length of the CDR3 is 16 residues. CDR3 DNA sequence: TGTGCCAGCAGTTTATTCGACAGGGGGCTTGATCAGCCCCAGCATTTT. Translating it yields CASSLFDRGLDQPQHF.

The J gene is TRBJ1-1, the V gene TRBV6-6; possible D gene TRBD1, 5 bases. The germline gives CDR1 MNHNY, CDR2 SVGAGI (reference sequence). The CDR3 is made up of 14 amino acids. Trimming took off 2 bases at V and 5 bases at J, with 12 bases between the two ends. The CDR3 DNA is TGTGCCAGCAGTTACCGAGGGGAAAGGACTGAAGCTTTCTTT. It specifies CASSYRGERTEAFF.

This clonotype was detected a few times. The CDR3 loop reads CASSIRTSGRAGNTGELFF. The CDR3 region has the DNA TGTGCCAGTAGTATAAGGACTAGCGGGAGGGCCGGGAACACCGGGGAGCTGTTTTTT. The chain employs TRBV19 and TRBJ2-2, with 15 positions matching TRBD2. Germline CDR1 LNHDA, CDR2 SQIVND (reference sequence). The CDR3 loop spans 19 amino acids. Trimming removed 2 bases from V and 1 base from J; junction bases left unmatched: 5.

This clonotype was picked up a small number of times. J is TRBJ2-1 and V is TRBV2, with a tentative D call TRBD2 (5 bases). Trimming took off 0 bases at V and 9 bases at J, with 12 bases between the two ends. CDR3 length: 14 amino acids. In germline, CDR1 is SNHLY, CDR2 FYNNEI. The chain's CDR3 is CASSEASSFTEQFF. As DNA, the CDR3 is TGTGCCAGCAGTGAAGCGTCTAGCTTCACTGAGCAGTTCTTC.

The table lists this clonotype with a few counts. The chain carries TRBV5-6 and TRBJ1-1; 7 bases fit TRBD1. CDR3 length: 15 amino acids. Germline V gene sequence: CDR1 SGHDT, CDR2 YYEEEE. V dropped 2 bases and J dropped 1; count of bases not matched to a gene: 5. The CDR3 loop reads CASSFLGGSNTEAFF. In DNA form, the CDR3 reads TGTGCCAGCAGCTTCCTAGGGGGCTCGAACACTGAAGCTTTCTTT.

The chain recombines TRBV30 with TRBJ1-2, with D hard to call. The germline CDR1 and CDR2 sequences are GTSNPN and SVGIG (reference sequence). The CDR3 totals 15 residues. Trimming stripped 0 bases from V and 0 bases from J, with 11 bases between. The CDR3 reads CAWSVQESTNYGYTF. The DNA of the CDR3 is TGTGCCTGGAGTGTACAAGAGTCCACTAACTATGGCTACACCTTC.

This clonotype was recorded a few times. This rearrangement joins TRBV6-6 to TRBJ1-1, with D perhaps matching TRBD1 (5 bases). The CDR3 is 13 amino acids. Trimming shortened V by 6 bases and J by 1 base, and 9 bases separated the two germline ends. Germline V gene sequence: CDR1 MNHNY, CDR2 SVGAGI (reference sequence). DNA for the CDR3: TGTGCCAGCAGACCCGGGGGGAACACTGAAGCTTTCTTT. This encodes CASRPGGNTEAFF.

The chain links TRBV19 to TRBJ1-5; D gene unclear. The germline V gene has CDR1 LNHDA and CDR2 SQIVND (reference sequence). The length of the CDR3 is 15 residues. V was shortened by 9 bases and J by 0 bases, with 15 bases between the two germline ends. The DNA of the CDR3 is TGTGCCAGCAACCCAGGAGATTATAGCAATCAGCCCCAGCATTTT. It is translated as CASNPGDYSNQPQHF.

This clonotype occurred many times. The rearrangement uses TRBV7-8 and TRBJ1-1, with TRBD1 identical over 9 bases. Germline CDR1 is SGHVS and CDR2 is FQNEAQ. The CDR3 has 14 amino acids. The J segment lost 7 bases and the V segment lost 5 bases, leaving 8 bases of the junction unmatched. The CDR3 DNA reads TGTGCCAGCAGCCCGATACAGGGGGCGGATGAAGCTTTCTTT. This encodes CASSPIQGADEAFF.

This clonotype occurred a few times. The chain links TRBV19 to TRBJ2-1; D is perhaps TRBD1 or TRBD2 (9 bases each). The CDR3 covers 23 residues. Trimming shortened V by 0 bases and J by 4 bases, and 34 bases separated the two germline ends. Germline CDR1 and CDR2: LNHDA and SQIVND (reference sequence). CDR3 bases: TGTGCCAGTAGTATAGATCCCCTTGCGGTGGGACAGGGAGCTAGCGGGAAATACAATGAGCAGTTCTTC. Its protein is CASSIDPLAVGQGASGKYNEQFF.

The chain employs TRBV28 and TRBJ1-1; D is unresolved. The CDR3 extends over 11 amino acids. The germline CDR1 and CDR2 sequences are MDHEN and SYDVKM. The V gene lost 4 bases and the J gene lost 3 bases, with 3 bases spanning the gap. CDR3 bases: TGTGCCAGCAGTTATGACACTGAAGCTTTCTTT. As protein: CASSYDTEAFF.

V gene TRBV27 combines with J gene TRBJ1-1, with D tentatively TRBD1 (5 bases). Germline CDR1 MNHEY, CDR2 SMNVEV (reference sequence). The CDR3 length is 15 residues. V lost 0 bases and J 1 base, leaving 9 bases between the germline ends. The CDR3 DNA is TGTGCCAGCAGTTTATCGTGGGGGAGGAACACTGAAGCTTTCTTT. Its translation: CASSLSWGRNTEAFF.

This chain links TRBV7-2 with TRBJ1-2; perhaps TRBD1 as D (5 bases). Between the trimmed V and J ends, which lost 5 bases and 4 bases, there was a span of 14 bases. The CDR3 has 14 residues. The V gene's germline CDR1 is SGHTA and CDR2 FQGNSA. The CDR3: CASSRGHSRYGYTF. The CDR3 region has the DNA TGTGCCAGCAGCCGGGGCCACAGCCGCTATGGCTACACCTTC.

This clonotype was detected many times. At one end, the junction sequence differs from germline, possibly due to a read error. The CDR3 protein is CASSLGNEQYF. Written as DNA, the CDR3 is TGTGCCAGCAGCTTAGGGAACGAGCAGTACTTC. The rearrangement joins TRBV12-3 or TRBV12-4 to TRBJ2-7; D remains ambiguous. The CDR3 has 11 amino acids.

The J gene is TRBJ1-2, the V gene TRBV19; TRBD1 is a possible D gene (6 bases). The CDR3 has 15 amino acids. CDR1 and CDR2 from the germline V gene are LNHDA and SQIVND (reference sequence). V was cut by 2 bases and J by 4 bases, with 14 bases left in between. The CDR3 spells CASSIKPGHIYGYTF. The CDR3 coding sequence is TGTGCCAGTAGTATAAAACCGGGACACATCTATGGCTACACCTTC.

This clonotype was seen a handful of times. The rearrangement links TRBV11-2 to TRBJ2-1, with 11 nucleotides matching TRBD2. The CDR3 has 16 residues. The germline gives CDR1 SGHAT, CDR2 FQNNGV. V shed 3 bases and J 7 bases; nucleotides not matched to a gene: 8. CDR3 loop: CASSFSGGGSRNEQFF. The CDR3 DNA reads as TGTGCCAGCAGCTTTAGCGGGGGGGGTTCAAGGAATGAGCAGTTCTTC.

This clonotype appeared once. This chain links TRBV5-1 with TRBJ2-7; 9 bases match TRBD1. With 4 bases clipped from V and 0 bases from J, the junction kept 8 bases outside the gene matches. The CDR3 loop spans 16 amino acids. Germline V gene data show CDR1 as SGHRS and CDR2 as YFSETQ. Here the CDR3 reads CASSLDRGRSSYEQYF. DNA of the CDR3: TGCGCCAGCAGCCTGGACAGGGGCCGAAGCTCCTACGAGCAGTACTTC.

This clonotype was found a few times. The CDR3 sequence is CASSFSRYNEQFF. CDR3 bases: TGTGCCAGCAGTTTCTCCAGGTACAATGAGCAGTTCTTC. The chain employs TRBV12-3 or TRBV12-4 and TRBJ2-1; D not resolved. CDR3 length: 13 amino acids. Trimming shortened V by 3 bases and J by 4 bases, and 7 bases separated the two germline ends.

This clonotype was seen a handful of times. The CDR3 DNA reads as TGTGCCAGCAGTGCAATATTGGGGGGGAATCAGCCCCAGCATTTT. It is translated as CASSAILGGNQPQHF. The gene calls are TRBV2 and TRBJ1-5; weak D call: TRBD1 (5 bases). The germline CDR1 and CDR2 sequences are SNHLY and FYNNEI. V was shortened by 4 bases and J by 4 bases, with 14 bases between the two germline ends. The CDR3 is 15 residues long. The full variable domain, completed using reference TRBV2 and TRBJ1-5, is EPEVTQTPSHQVTQMGQEVILRCVPISNHLYFYWYRQILGQKVEFLVSFYNNEISEKSEIFDDQFSVERPDGSNFTLKIRSTKLEDSAMYFCASSAILGGNQPQHFGDGTRLSIL.

This clonotype has just a few counts. This chain links TRBV7-6 with TRBJ2-3; 15 positions match TRBD2. Germline V gene lookup returns CDR1 SGHVS and CDR2 FNYEAQ. With V trimmed by 4 bases and J by 3 bases, 8 bases remained unmatched. This CDR3 has 18 residues. For the CDR3, the DNA is TGTGCCAGCAGCTCGGGACTAGCGGGAGGATGGATGACAGATACGCAGTATTTT. Amino acid sequence: CASSSGLAGGWMTDTQYF.